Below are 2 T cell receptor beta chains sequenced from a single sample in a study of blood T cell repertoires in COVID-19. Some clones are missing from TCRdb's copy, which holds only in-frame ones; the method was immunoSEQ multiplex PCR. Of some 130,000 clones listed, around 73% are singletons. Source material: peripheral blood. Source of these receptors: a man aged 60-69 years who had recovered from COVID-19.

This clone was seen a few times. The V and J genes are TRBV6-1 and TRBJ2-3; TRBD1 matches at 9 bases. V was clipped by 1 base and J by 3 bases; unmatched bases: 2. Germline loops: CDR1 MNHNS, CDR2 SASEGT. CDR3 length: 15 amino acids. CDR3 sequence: CASSEGTGETDTQYF. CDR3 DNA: TGTGCCAGCAGTGAAGGGACAGGGGAGACAGATACGCAGTATTTT.

For the CDR3, the DNA is TGTGCCAGCAGCCATACACGGTATTACAGGAACACTGAAGCTTTCTTT. Its protein is CASSHTRYYRNTEAFF. The chain combines TRBV6-6 with TRBJ1-1; D unresolved. Trimming took 6 bases from V and 1 from J, leaving 18 bases between them. Per germline, CDR1 MNHNY and CDR2 SVGAGI (reference sequence). The CDR3 totals 16 residues.